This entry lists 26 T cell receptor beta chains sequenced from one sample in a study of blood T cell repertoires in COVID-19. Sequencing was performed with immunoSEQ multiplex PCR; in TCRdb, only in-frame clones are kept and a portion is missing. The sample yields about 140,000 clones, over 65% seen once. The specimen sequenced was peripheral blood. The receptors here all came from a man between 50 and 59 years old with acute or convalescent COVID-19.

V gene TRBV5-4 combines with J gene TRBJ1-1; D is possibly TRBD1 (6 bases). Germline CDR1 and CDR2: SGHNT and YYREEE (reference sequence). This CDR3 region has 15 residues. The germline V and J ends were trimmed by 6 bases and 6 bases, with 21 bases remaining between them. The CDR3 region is CASTYSGAEYPEAFF. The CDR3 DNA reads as TGTGCCAGCACCTATTCAGGGGCGGAATACCCTGAAGCTTTCTTT.

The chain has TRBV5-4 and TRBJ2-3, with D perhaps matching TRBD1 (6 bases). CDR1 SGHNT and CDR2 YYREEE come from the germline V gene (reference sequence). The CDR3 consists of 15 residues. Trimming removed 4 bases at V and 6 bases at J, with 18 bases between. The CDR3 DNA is TGTGCCAGCAGCCAAGCAGGGGCGAAGGGGGATACGCAGTATTTT. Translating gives CASSQAGAKGDTQYF.

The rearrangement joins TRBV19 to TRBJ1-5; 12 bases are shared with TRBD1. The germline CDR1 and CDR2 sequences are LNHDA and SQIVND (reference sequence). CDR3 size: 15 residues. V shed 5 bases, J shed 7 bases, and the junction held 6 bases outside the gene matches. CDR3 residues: CASSRPGTGGQPQHF. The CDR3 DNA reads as TGTGCCAGTAGTCGCCCCGGGACAGGGGGCCAGCCCCAGCATTTT.

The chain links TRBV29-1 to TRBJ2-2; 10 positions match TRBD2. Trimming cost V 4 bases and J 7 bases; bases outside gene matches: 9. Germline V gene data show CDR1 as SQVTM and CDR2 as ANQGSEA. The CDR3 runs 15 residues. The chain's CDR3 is CSVASGGALGGELFF. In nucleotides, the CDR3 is TGCAGCGTTGCCAGCGGGGGGGCCCTTGGCGGGGAGCTGTTTTTT.

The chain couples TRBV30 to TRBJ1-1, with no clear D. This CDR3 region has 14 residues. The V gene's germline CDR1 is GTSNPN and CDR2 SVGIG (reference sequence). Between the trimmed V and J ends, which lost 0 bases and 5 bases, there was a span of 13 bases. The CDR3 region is CAWSVRGVGTEAFF. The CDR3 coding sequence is TGTGCCTGGAGTGTACGCGGGGTGGGAACTGAAGCTTTCTTT.

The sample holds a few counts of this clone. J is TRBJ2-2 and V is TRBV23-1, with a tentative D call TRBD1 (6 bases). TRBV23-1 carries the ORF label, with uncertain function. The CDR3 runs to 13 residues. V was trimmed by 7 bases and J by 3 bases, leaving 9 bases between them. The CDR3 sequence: CASTPGDTGELFF. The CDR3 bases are TGCGCCAGCACCCCAGGGGACACCGGGGAGCTGTTTTTT.

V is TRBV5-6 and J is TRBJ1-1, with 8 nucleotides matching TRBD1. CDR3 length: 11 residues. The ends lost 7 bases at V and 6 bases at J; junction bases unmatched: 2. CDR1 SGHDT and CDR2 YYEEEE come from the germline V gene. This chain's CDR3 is CASHRGAEAFF. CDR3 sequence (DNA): TGTGCCAGCCACAGGGGGGCTGAAGCTTTCTTT.

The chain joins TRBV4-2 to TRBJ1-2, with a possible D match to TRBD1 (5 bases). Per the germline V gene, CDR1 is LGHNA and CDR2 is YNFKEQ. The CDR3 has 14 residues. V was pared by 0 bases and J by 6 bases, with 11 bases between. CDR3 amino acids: CASSQDRGEDGYTF. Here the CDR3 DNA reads TGTGCCAGCAGCCAAGATCGGGGGGAGGATGGCTACACCTTC.

The DNA for the CDR3 is TGCGCCAGCAACCCCGGGACTAGCTTAGATACGCAGTATTTT. Its protein product is CASNPGTSLDTQYF. The chain carries TRBV10-2 and TRBJ2-3, with 9 nucleotides matching TRBD2. The CDR3 runs 14 residues. V lost 7 bases and J lost 5; bases outside the gene matches: 7. In germline, CDR1 is WSHSY, CDR2 SAAADI.

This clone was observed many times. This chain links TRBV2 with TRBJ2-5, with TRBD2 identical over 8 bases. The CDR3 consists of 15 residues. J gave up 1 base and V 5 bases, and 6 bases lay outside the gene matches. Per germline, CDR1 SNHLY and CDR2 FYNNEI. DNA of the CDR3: TGTGCCAGCAGTCCTGAGAGCGGGGGCCAAGAGACCCAGTACTTC. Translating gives CASSPESGGQETQYF.

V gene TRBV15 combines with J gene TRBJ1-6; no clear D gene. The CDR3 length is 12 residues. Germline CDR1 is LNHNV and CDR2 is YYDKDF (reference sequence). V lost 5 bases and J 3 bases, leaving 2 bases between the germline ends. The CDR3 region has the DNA TGTGCCACCAGCCGCTATAATTCACCCCTCCACTTT. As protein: CATSRYNSPLHF.

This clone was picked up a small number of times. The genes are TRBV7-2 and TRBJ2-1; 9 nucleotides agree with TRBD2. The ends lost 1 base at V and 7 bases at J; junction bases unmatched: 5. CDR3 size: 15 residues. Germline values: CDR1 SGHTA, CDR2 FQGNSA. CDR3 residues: CASSLGGGGRNEQFF. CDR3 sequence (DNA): TGTGCCAGCAGCTTAGGCGGGGGGGGAAGGAATGAGCAGTTCTTC. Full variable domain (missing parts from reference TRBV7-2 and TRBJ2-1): GAGVSQSPSNKVTEKGKDVELRCDPISGHTALYWYRQSLGQGLEFLIYFQGNSAPDKSGLPSDRFSAERTGGSVSTLTIQRTQQEDSAVYLCASSLGGGGRNEQFFGPGTRLTVL.

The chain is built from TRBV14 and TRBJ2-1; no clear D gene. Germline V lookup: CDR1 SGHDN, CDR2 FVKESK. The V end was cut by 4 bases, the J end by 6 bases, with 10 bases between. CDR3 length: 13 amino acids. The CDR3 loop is CASSPSSSNEQFF. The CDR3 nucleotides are TGTGCCAGCAGCCCAAGCTCTAGCAATGAGCAGTTCTTC.

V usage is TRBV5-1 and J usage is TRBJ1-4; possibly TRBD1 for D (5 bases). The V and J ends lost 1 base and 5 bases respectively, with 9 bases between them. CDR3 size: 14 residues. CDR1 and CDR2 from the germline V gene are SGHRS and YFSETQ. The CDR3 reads CASSLSRANEKLFF. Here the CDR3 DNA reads TGCGCCAGCAGCTTGTCCAGGGCGAATGAAAAACTGTTTTTT.

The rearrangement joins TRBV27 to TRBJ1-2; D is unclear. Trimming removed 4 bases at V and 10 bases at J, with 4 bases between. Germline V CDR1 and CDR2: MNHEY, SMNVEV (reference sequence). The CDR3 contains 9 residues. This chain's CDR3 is CASSSVYTF. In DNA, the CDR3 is TGTGCCAGCAGTTCTGTCTACACCTTC.

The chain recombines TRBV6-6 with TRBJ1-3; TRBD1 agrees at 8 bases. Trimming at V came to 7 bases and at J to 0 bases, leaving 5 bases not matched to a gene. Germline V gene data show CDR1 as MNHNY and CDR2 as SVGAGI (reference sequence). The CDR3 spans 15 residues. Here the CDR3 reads CASTETGDSGNTIYF. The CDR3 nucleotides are TGTGCCAGCACCGAGACAGGGGACTCTGGAAACACCATATATTTT.

CDR3 in DNA: TGTGCCAGCAGCTTAGCCGGACTATGGATGTACGATGAGCAGTTCTTC. Translated: CASSLAGLWMYDEQFF. This chain connects TRBV7-2 to TRBJ2-1; perhaps TRBD2 as D (6 bases). Trimming removed 0 bases at V and 8 bases at J, with 17 bases between. Germline V lookup: CDR1 SGHTA, CDR2 FQGNSA. The CDR3 extends over 16 amino acids. The complete variable domain, with remaining parts taken from reference TRBV7-2 and TRBJ2-1, reads GAGVSQSPSNKVTEKGKDVELRCDPISGHTALYWYRQSLGQGLEFLIYFQGNSAPDKSGLPSDRFSAERTGGSVSTLTIQRTQQEDSAVYLCASSLAGLWMYDEQFFGPGTRLTVL.

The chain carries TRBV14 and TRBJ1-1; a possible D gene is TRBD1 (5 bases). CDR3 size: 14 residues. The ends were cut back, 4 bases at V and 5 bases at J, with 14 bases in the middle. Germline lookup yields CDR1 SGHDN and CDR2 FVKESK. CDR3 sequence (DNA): TGTGCCAGCAGCCGAACAGGTGTCGGAACTGAAGCTTTCTTT. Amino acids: CASSRTGVGTEAFF.

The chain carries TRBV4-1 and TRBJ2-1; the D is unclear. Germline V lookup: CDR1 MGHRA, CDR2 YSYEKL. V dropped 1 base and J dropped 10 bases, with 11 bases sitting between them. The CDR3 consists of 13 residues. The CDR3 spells CASSQASIPEQFF. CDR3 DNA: TGCGCCAGCAGCCAAGCATCTATTCCCGAGCAGTTCTTC.

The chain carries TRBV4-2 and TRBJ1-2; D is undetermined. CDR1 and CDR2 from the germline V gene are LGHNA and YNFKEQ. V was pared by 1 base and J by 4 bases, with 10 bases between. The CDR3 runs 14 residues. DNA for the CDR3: TGTGCCAGCAGCCAAGCTATAGCCACCTATGGCTACACCTTC. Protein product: CASSQAIATYGYTF.

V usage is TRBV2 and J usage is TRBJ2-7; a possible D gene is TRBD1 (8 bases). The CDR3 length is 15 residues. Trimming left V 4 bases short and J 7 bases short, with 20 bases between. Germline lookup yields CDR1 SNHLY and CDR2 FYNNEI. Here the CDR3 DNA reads TGTGCCAGCAGTGCCCTTGGACAGGGAGGGGGGGAGCAGTACGTC. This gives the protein CASSALGQGGGEQYV.

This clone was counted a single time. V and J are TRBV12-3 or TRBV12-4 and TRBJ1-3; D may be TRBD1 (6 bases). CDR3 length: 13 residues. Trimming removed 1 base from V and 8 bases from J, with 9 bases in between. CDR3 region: CASSLDRVDTIYF. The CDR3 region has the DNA TGTGCCAGCAGTTTAGACAGGGTGGACACCATATATTTT.

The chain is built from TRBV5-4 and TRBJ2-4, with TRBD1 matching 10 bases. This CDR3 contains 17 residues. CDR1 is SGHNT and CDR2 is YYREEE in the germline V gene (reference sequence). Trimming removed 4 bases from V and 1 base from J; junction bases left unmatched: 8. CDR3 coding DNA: TGTGCCAGCAGCCCAACCGGACAGGGGGACGCCAAAAACATTCAGTACTTC. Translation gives CASSPTGQGDAKNIQYF.

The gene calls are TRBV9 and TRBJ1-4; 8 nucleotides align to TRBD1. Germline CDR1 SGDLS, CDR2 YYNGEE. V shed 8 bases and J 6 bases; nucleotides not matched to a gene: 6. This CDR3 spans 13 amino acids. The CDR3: CASQDREDEKLFF. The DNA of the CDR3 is TGTGCCAGTCAGGACAGGGAGGATGAAAAACTGTTTTTT.

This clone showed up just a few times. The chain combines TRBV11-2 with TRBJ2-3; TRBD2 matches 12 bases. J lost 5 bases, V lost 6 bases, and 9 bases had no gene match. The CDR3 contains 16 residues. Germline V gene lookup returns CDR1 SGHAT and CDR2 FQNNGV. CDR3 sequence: CASRGLAGSEGDTQYF. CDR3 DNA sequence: TGTGCCAGCAGAGGACTAGCGGGGTCCGAAGGAGATACGCAGTATTTT.

The CDR3 loop reads CAWSVRSGRGETQYF. CDR3 in DNA: TGTGCCTGGAGTGTACGGAGCGGGAGAGGAGAGACCCAGTACTTC. This rearrangement joins TRBV30 to TRBJ2-5; TRBD2 matches at 8 bases. The V segment lost 0 bases and the J segment 4 bases; nucleotides outside the gene matches: 7. Germline V CDR1 and CDR2: GTSNPN, SVGIG (reference sequence). This CDR3 contains 15 residues.